This TCR beta chain was found in a study of CXCR3-negative and CXCR3-positive naive CD8 T cells. Study background: Collectively, the libraries yielded some 140 million TRB reads in total, at about 1.5 +/- 0.3 million per library. Study outcomes and limitations: Relative to memory CD8+ cells, whose diversity was much lower, both naive subsets had comparably high diversity. CXCR3-positive naive cells carried more hydrophobic TRB CDR3s than CXCR3-negative ones.

Every CD8+ subset sample held a few hundred thousand flow-sorted cells, done in triplicate. The libraries of TRB cDNA were prepared using 5' RACE with UMI labels. TCRdb re-called the 5' RACE reads and catalogs CDR3 proteins one per entry, DNA excluded. The listing records tens of thousands of distinct CDR3 sequences. CDR3 length equals 13 residues. Germline CDR1 is DFQATT and CDR2 is SNEGSKA (reference sequence). As for this clonotype: Its antigen is undetermined.

This sequence joins TRBV20-1 and TRBJ1-1; TCRdb calls TRBD1, which cannot be checked without DNA. The sample consisted of naive CXCR3- CD8+ T cells from blood. Subset specified: CD45RO-CCR7+CD27+CD95- naive CD8+ T cells lacking CXCR3 (TNR3-). The TCR comes from a human donor in good health. Some clones in this sample may be carry-over from other donors' samples. The chain's CDR3 is CSARETGITEAFF.